One sample yielded the 15 T cell receptor beta chains listed below, sequenced in a study of blood T cells in healthy people across ages. Combining a sample-barcoded 5' primer with a J-beta primer mix, a second PCR ran for 7 to 11 cycles. TCRdb ran MiXCR on the 5' RACE reads and lists one entry per CDR3 protein. The data contain 600,000 or so distinct CDR3 sequences, roughly 30% of them singletons. The source material was blood. These receptors all stem from an elderly woman in good health.

V and J are TRBV18 and TRBJ2-1, with 7 nucleotides matching TRBD2. J gave up 7 bases and V 4 bases, and 13 bases lay outside the gene matches. The length of the CDR3 is 16 residues. Looked up from germline, CDR1 is KGHSH and CDR2 is LQKENI. The CDR3 region is CASSQTKRDYGNEQFF. The DNA for the CDR3 is TGTGCCAGCTCACAGACAAAAAGGGACTACGGTAATGAGCAGTTCTTC.

The gene calls are TRBV7-2 and TRBJ2-3; TRBD2 matches 8 bases. V shed 11 bases and J 2 bases; nucleotides not matched to a gene: 9. Germline CDR1 is SGHTA and CDR2 is FQGNSA. The CDR3 extends over 14 amino acids. CDR3 loop: CAAGAGELTDTQYF. The CDR3 DNA sequence: TGTGCCGCGGGAGCGGGGGAACTCACAGATACGCAGTATTTT.

Points on this clonotype: Its ends do not fully match the called genes, so a read error is possible. The rearrangement uses TRBV28 and TRBJ2-4, with D possibly matching TRBD1 (5 bases). Germline V lookup: CDR1 MDHEN, CDR2 SYDVKM. The CDR3 is 16 amino acids. The CDR3: CASSLLGAVAKSIQYF. CDR3 coding DNA: TGTGCCAGCAGTTTATTAGGGGCGGTAGCCAAAAGCATTCAGTACTTC.

This clonotype has only a few counts. This chain joins TRBV5-1 and TRBJ2-7, with D perhaps being TRBD1 or TRBD2 (5 bases each). The CDR3 runs to 15 residues. V was trimmed by 2 bases and J by 7 bases, leaving 19 bases between them. Germline lookup yields CDR1 SGHRS and CDR2 YFSETQ. CDR3 in amino acids: CASSFDGATYNEQYF. The CDR3 nucleotides are TGCGCCAGCAGCTTTGACGGGGCAACCTACAATGAGCAGTACTTC.

With regard to this clonotype: This clone may be a read error of a much larger clone one base away. The chain recombines TRBV28 with TRBJ2-4; D remains ambiguous. The J call is doubtful: the DNA matches TRBJ2-5 better. CDR3 length: 15 amino acids. CDR1 and CDR2 from the germline V gene are MDHEN and SYDVKM. The chain's CDR3 is CASSLLYRRQVTQYF. For the CDR3, the DNA is TGTGCCAGCAGTTTATTATACCGCCGGCAAGTGACCCAGTACTTC.

This chain uses TRBV20-1 with TRBJ1-1; 10 bases agree with TRBD1. With 4 bases clipped from V and 4 bases from J, the junction kept 6 bases outside the gene matches. The germline V gene encodes CDR1 DFQATT and CDR2 SNEGSKA (reference sequence). CDR3 length equals 14 residues. This chain's CDR3 is CSAKTGTGVTEAFF. CDR3 DNA sequence: TGCAGTGCTAAGACCGGGACAGGGGTCACTGAAGCTTTCTTT.

Note on this clonotype: A read error is possible here, since a much larger clone lies one base away. The V and J genes are TRBV30 and TRBJ2-1; 9 bases are a match to TRBD2. The ends lost 5 bases at V and 8 bases at J; junction bases unmatched: 19. The V gene's germline CDR1 is GTSNPN and CDR2 SVGIG (reference sequence). The CDR3 is made up of 17 amino acids. The CDR3 DNA sequence: TGTGCCTGGCGCACCTGGGGACCAGCGGGGGGAAGGGATGAGCAGTTCTTC. Protein: CAWRTWGPAGGRDEQFF.

Ten or more counts support this clonotype. CDR3 amino acids: CASSLESSGGFHEQFF. The CDR3 DNA follows: TGTGCCAGCAGCTTAGAATCTAGCGGGGGGTTCCATGAGCAGTTCTTC. The rearrangement joins TRBV11-3 to TRBJ2-1; 11 bases match TRBD2. The CDR3 has 16 residues. Trimming removed 0 bases from V and 8 bases from J; junction bases left unmatched: 6. The germline V gene encodes CDR1 SGHNT and CDR2 YENEEA.

The J gene is TRBJ1-1, the V gene TRBV7-2, with TRBD1 as a possible D gene (5 bases). Germline CDR1 reads SGHTA; CDR2 reads FQGNSA. Trimming cost V 2 bases and J 1 base, with 17 bases left between them. The CDR3 contains 17 residues. CDR3 sequence reads: CASSLRRDLKGNTEAFF. The CDR3 region has the DNA TGTGCCAGCAGCTTAAGGAGGGACCTTAAGGGGAACACTGAAGCTTTCTTT.

The chain is built from TRBV29-1 and TRBJ2-1; 8 nucleotides match TRBD1. Germline V gene data show CDR1 as SQVTM and CDR2 as ANQGSEA. There are 12 residues in the CDR3. Trimming took 7 bases from V and 7 from J; bases not matched to a gene: 6. In DNA, the CDR3 is TGCAGCGGCGACAGGGGCAGTAATGAGCAGTTCTTC. Translation gives CSGDRGSNEQFF.

This clonotype showed up just a few times. V gene TRBV20-1 combines with J gene TRBJ1-5, with 7 bases fitting TRBD1. From germline, CDR1 is DFQATT and CDR2 SNEGSKA (reference sequence). CDR3 length: 15 residues. With V trimmed by 5 bases and J by 3 bases, 10 bases remained unmatched. The CDR3 sequence is CSAGEQGTLNQPQHF. In nucleotides, the CDR3 is TGCAGTGCTGGGGAACAGGGGACCCTCAATCAGCCCCAGCATTTT.

This sequence joins TRBV7-2 and TRBJ2-4, with TRBD1 as a possible D gene (5 bases). The J call may be mistaken, given a closer DNA end match to TRBJ2-7. From germline, CDR1 is SGHTA and CDR2 FQGNSA. The CDR3 runs 14 residues. CDR3 region: CASSWRNRRDEQYF. DNA for the CDR3: TGTGCCAGCAGCTGGCGAAACAGGCGCGACGAGCAGTACTTC.

This clonotype has more than one count but fewer than ten. J is TRBJ2-7 and V is TRBV19; weak D call: TRBD2 (6 bases). CDR1 is LNHDA and CDR2 is SQIVND in the germline V gene (reference sequence). This CDR3 has 16 residues. Trimming shortened V by 5 bases and J by 0 bases, and 17 bases separated the two germline ends. CDR3 nucleotides: TGTGCCAGTAGTCAAAACCCGCGGCGGGGCTCCTACGAGCAGTACTTC. It is translated as CASSQNPRRGSYEQYF.

This clonotype was seen many times. V usage is TRBV12-3 or TRBV12-4 and J usage is TRBJ2-1; D possibly matches TRBD1 or TRBD2 (6 bases each). Trimming took off 4 bases at V and 7 bases at J, with 14 bases between the two ends. The CDR3 is 14 residues long. CDR3 sequence reads: CASSSFGGGNEQFF. The CDR3 DNA reads TGTGCCAGCAGTTCGTTCGGGGGCGGGAATGAGCAGTTCTTC.

This clonotype has at least ten counts. V gene TRBV5-1 combines with J gene TRBJ2-5, with 7 nucleotides matching TRBD1. Trimming cost V 5 bases and J 2 bases; bases outside gene matches: 12. The CDR3 totals 16 residues. Germline V lookup: CDR1 SGHRS, CDR2 YFSETQ. The CDR3 bases are TGCGCCAGCAGATCGGGCCCCTCGGGACAGCAAGAGACCCAGTACTTC. It yields the protein CASRSGPSGQQETQYF.